Following are 19 T cell receptor beta chains from one sample sequenced in a study of technical replicates of blood from several donors. Profiled with immunoSEQ multiplex PCR; TCRdb holds only in-frame clones, not every one. There are tens of thousands of clones in the sample; about 90% occur only once, and about 0.27% lies in the top ten. The sample taken for sequencing was T cells isolated from PBMCs. The receptors shown here come from a human donor in good health.

The V call is TRBV10-1, the J call TRBJ2-1; perhaps TRBD1 as D (5 bases). The CDR3 runs 14 residues. Trimming pared 4 bases from V and 7 bases from J, leaving 14 bases between. Germline-derived CDR1 and CDR2 are WNHNN and SYGVQD (reference sequence). The CDR3 sequence: CASSAGASRNEQFF. The CDR3 region has the DNA TGCGCCAGCAGTGCTGGGGCTAGTCGGAATGAGCAGTTCTTC.

The chain links TRBV6-1 to TRBJ2-7, with a possible D match to TRBD1 (5 bases). V lost 5 bases to trimming and J lost 2 bases, with 13 bases between them. The germline V gene encodes CDR1 MNHNS and CDR2 SASEGT. The CDR3 has 14 amino acids. Written as DNA, the CDR3 is TGTGCCAGCAGTAGGGCAGGGTACCCCTACGAGCAGTACTTC. This gives the protein CASSRAGYPYEQYF.

The chain combines TRBV19 with TRBJ1-5; D is unclear. The V gene's germline CDR1 is LNHDA and CDR2 SQIVND (reference sequence). The V end was cut by 0 bases, the J end by 0 bases, with 9 bases between. This CDR3 is built from 16 residues. CDR3 coding DNA: TGTGCCAGTAGTATAGAGGGGAGAGGTAGCAATCAGCCCCAGCATTTT. Its protein is CASSIEGRGSNQPQHF.

The J gene is TRBJ2-7, the V gene TRBV7-6; 8 bases fit TRBD2. In germline, CDR1 is SGHVS, CDR2 FNYEAQ. The V segment lost 4 bases and the J segment 2 bases; nucleotides outside the gene matches: 7. This CDR3 has 15 amino acids. As DNA, the CDR3 is TGTGCCAGCAGCTCCGAGGTAGCGGGAACCTACGAGCAGTACTTC. It is translated as CASSSEVAGTYEQYF.

In its sample, this clone was seen once. V is TRBV21-1 and J is TRBJ2-1; the table calls TRBD2, which could not be checked here. TRBV21-1 is shown as a pseudogene. The length of the CDR3 is 17 residues. The chain's CDR3 is CASSKLVGRDSYNEQFF. The CDR3 DNA sequence: TGTGCCAGCAGCAAATTGGTTGGGCGGGACTCCTACAATGAGCAGTTCTTC.

The V and J genes are TRBV6-4 and TRBJ2-3, with 9 nucleotides matching TRBD2. V dropped 4 bases and J dropped 5; count of bases not matched to a gene: 7. Per the germline V gene, CDR1 is MRHNA and CDR2 is SNTAGT. CDR3 length: 15 amino acids. The CDR3 nucleotides are TGTGCCAGCAGTGCTGGGACTAGCAAGGTAGATACGCAGTATTTT. Protein sequence: CASSAGTSKVDTQYF.

V gene TRBV23-1 combines with J gene TRBJ1-1, with 8 positions matching TRBD1. TRBV23-1 is an ORF; its function is uncertain. The CDR3 totals 15 residues. With 2 bases clipped from V and 7 bases from J, the junction kept 9 bases outside the gene matches. CDR3 residues: CASSQLGQGAVEAFF. The CDR3 DNA reads as TGCGCCAGCAGTCAACTCGGACAGGGAGCGGTTGAAGCTTTCTTT.

The chain employs TRBV7-3 and TRBJ2-1, with D possibly TRBD1 on 6 matching bases. Germline CDR1 reads SGHTA; CDR2 reads FQGTGA. CDR3 length equals 11 residues. Trimming took off 5 bases at V and 7 bases at J, with 6 bases between the two ends. The CDR3 nucleotides read TGTGCCAGCAGCCAGGGGAATGAGCAGTTCTTC. Its protein is CASSQGNEQFF.

This clone was detected only once. The CDR3 nucleotides are TGTGCCAGCCGAGGCCCGGGACAGGGAAAAACCGGGGAGCTGTTTTTT. It is translated as CASRGPGQGKTGELFF. The chain links TRBV11-3 to TRBJ2-2, with TRBD1 identical over 9 bases. V was clipped by 8 bases and J by 5 bases; unmatched bases: 12. Germline loops: CDR1 SGHNT, CDR2 YENEEA. This CDR3 comprises 16 residues.

The V gene is TRBV9, the J gene TRBJ2-1; 16 nucleotides align to TRBD2. The germline CDR1 and CDR2 sequences are SGDLS and YYNGEE. Germline trimming cut 2 bases from V and 9 bases from J; bases unmatched to any gene: 5. The CDR3 has 16 residues. The CDR3 bases are TGTGCCAGCAGCGTCGCCGGGACTAGCGGGGGGGCTGAGCAGTTCTTC. Encoded protein: CASSVAGTSGGAEQFF.

This sequence joins TRBV7-9 and TRBJ2-7; D uncertain. This CDR3 has 13 residues. The germline gives CDR1 SEHNR, CDR2 FQNEAQ (reference sequence). Trimming cost V 5 bases and J 2 bases, with 10 bases left between them. This CDR3 is CASSPEETYEQYF. CDR3 in DNA: TGTGCCAGCAGCCCCGAGGAGACCTACGAGCAGTACTTC.

The V call is TRBV27, the J call TRBJ2-1, with 8 bases matching TRBD2. CDR1 and CDR2 from the germline V gene are MNHEY and SMNVEV (reference sequence). The CDR3 contains 16 residues. V shed 2 bases and J 4 bases; nucleotides not matched to a gene: 7. The CDR3 region has the DNA TGTGCCAGCAGTTTAGGTGGCGGGAGGTCGTACAATGAGCAGTTCTTC. This sequence encodes CASSLGGGRSYNEQFF.

The genes are TRBV7-2 and TRBJ2-1; tentative D call: TRBD1 (6 bases). V dropped 5 bases and J dropped 5 bases, with 10 bases sitting between them. CDR1 is SGHTA and CDR2 is FQGNSA in the germline V gene. This CDR3 spans 13 amino acids. CDR3 sequence: CASSLGQNNEQFF. CDR3 DNA: TGTGCCAGCAGCCTAGGACAGAACAATGAGCAGTTCTTC.

Here the CDR3 reads CASSPGLAASDGSYEQYF. The DNA of the CDR3 is TGTGCCAGCTCACCGGGTCTAGCGGCCAGTGATGGCTCCTACGAGCAGTACTTC. This chain uses TRBV18 with TRBJ2-7; TRBD2 matches at 7 bases. In germline, CDR1 is KGHSH, CDR2 LQKENI. The CDR3 loop spans 18 amino acids. The V and J ends lost 3 bases and 0 bases, in that order; junction bases with no gene match: 14. The whole variable domain, filled in from reference TRBV18 and TRBJ2-7, reads NAGVMQNPRHLVRRRGQEARLRCSPMKGHSHVYWYRQLPEEGLKFMVYLQKENIIDESGMPKERFSAEFPKEGPSILRIQQVVRGDSAAYFCASSPGLAASDGSYEQYFGPGTRLTVT.

This clone was seen only once. This chain joins TRBV7-9 and TRBJ1-4; TRBD1 aligns across 9 bases. This CDR3 has 14 residues. The V and J ends lost 1 base and 8 bases, in that order; junction bases with no gene match: 2. Per the germline V gene, CDR1 is SEHNR and CDR2 is FQNEAQ (reference sequence). The CDR3: CASSLGQGEEKLFF. DNA for the CDR3: TGTGCCAGCAGCTTAGGACAGGGGGAGGAAAAACTGTTTTTT. The whole variable domain, filled in from reference TRBV7-9 and TRBJ1-4, reads DTGVSQNPRHKITKRGQNVTFRCDPISEHNRLYWYRQTLGQGPEFLTYFQNEAQLEKSRLLSDRFSAERPKGSFSTLEIQRTEQGDSAMYLCASSLGQGEEKLFFGSGTQLSVL.

The rearrangement uses TRBV11-3 and TRBJ1-1; D possibly corresponds to TRBD1 (6 bases). Trimming cost V 5 bases and J 1 base, with 14 bases left between them. Germline values: CDR1 SGHNT, CDR2 YENEEA. The CDR3 length is 15 residues. CDR3 sequence reads: CASSPRGQTNTEAFF. The CDR3 DNA follows: TGTGCCAGCAGCCCCCGGGGACAAACGAACACTGAAGCTTTCTTT. Supplemented by reference TRBV11-3 and TRBJ1-1, the full variable domain reads EAGVVQSPRYKIIEKKQPVAFWCNPISGHNTLYWYLQNLGQGPELLIRYENEEAVDDSQLPKDRFSAERLKGVDSTLKIQPAELGDSAVYLCASSPRGQTNTEAFFGQGTRLTVV.

DNA for the CDR3: TGTGCCAGCAGCTTATTCGACAGGGATAATTCACCCCTCCACTTT. Protein: CASSLFDRDNSPLHF. The chain carries TRBV13 and TRBJ1-6, with 7 bases lining up with TRBD1. The CDR3 is made up of 15 amino acids. Trimming took 2 bases from V and 5 from J; bases not matched to a gene: 3. Germline V gene sequence: CDR1 PRHDT, CDR2 FYEKMQ (reference sequence).

The genes are TRBV30 and TRBJ2-3; maybe TRBD1 (5 bases). This CDR3 is built from 14 residues. Looked up from germline, CDR1 is GTSNPN and CDR2 is SVGIG (reference sequence). V dropped 4 bases and J dropped 2 bases, with 13 bases sitting between them. CDR3 region: CAWNKGLNTDTQYF. The CDR3 DNA is TGTGCCTGGAACAAGGGGCTGAACACAGATACGCAGTATTTT.

This clone turned up a few times. The genes are TRBV11-3 and TRBJ2-1, with 9 bases identical to TRBD2. The J segment lost 0 bases and the V segment lost 2 bases, leaving 14 bases of the junction unmatched. The V gene's germline CDR1 is SGHNT and CDR2 YENEEA. There are 20 residues in the CDR3. In DNA, the CDR3 is TGTGCCAGCAGCTTACTCCGACTTAGCGGGGGCCTAAGCTCCTACAATGAGCAGTTCTTC. Encoded protein: CASSLLRLSGGLSSYNEQFF.